These 16 T cell receptor beta chains came from one sample sequenced in a study of resident and recirculating memory T cells in vitiligo (dated 2018 in TCRdb). The method behind the library was the immunoSEQ multiplex PCR assay. TCRdb carries this immuneACCESS record with in-frame sequences only. Its versions omit some clonotypes, under half of them owing to an unresolved V gene in the studies checked, with the rest unexplained. Counted in this sample were roughly 40,000 clones; about 93% of them appeared once. The ten largest clones capture about 4.6% of the sample. The source material was blood. The receptors stem from a male donor with vitiligo.

This sequence joins TRBV4-3 and TRBJ2-1; perhaps TRBD1 as D (5 bases). Deletions cut 0 bases from V and 0 bases from J, with 12 bases between. Germline V gene data show CDR1 as LGHNA and CDR2 as YSLEER. This CDR3 region has 17 residues. The CDR3 nucleotides are TGCGCCAGCAGCCAAGATTGGGGCGGCAGCTCCTACAATGAGCAGTTCTTC. This encodes CASSQDWGGSSYNEQFF.

This chain's CDR3 is CASSQGDRRPNQPQHF. The CDR3 DNA sequence: TGCGCCAGCAGCCAGGGAGACAGGCGCCCTAATCAGCCCCAGCATTTT. The J gene is TRBJ1-5, the V gene TRBV4-1; D may be TRBD1 (6 bases). The V and J ends lost 3 bases and 4 bases respectively, with 16 bases between them. Germline-derived CDR1 and CDR2 are MGHRA and YSYEKL. This CDR3 has 16 amino acids.

The chain combines TRBV6-5 with TRBJ1-2; D may be TRBD1 (6 bases). Germline V lookup: CDR1 MNHEY, CDR2 SVGAGI. The CDR3 is 14 residues long. Deletions cut 7 bases from V and 5 bases from J, with 17 bases between. CDR3 loop: CASKQQGPSYGYTF. The CDR3 DNA reads as TGTGCCAGCAAGCAACAGGGACCGAGTTATGGCTACACCTTC.

This chain joins TRBV25-1 and TRBJ2-5; D perhaps matches TRBD2 (5 bases). CDR1 is MGHDK, CDR2 SYGVNS, per germline. This CDR3 spans 13 amino acids. V lost 0 bases and J 3 bases, leaving 5 bases between the germline ends. CDR3 region: CASSEYGEETQYF. In DNA form, the CDR3 reads TGTGCCAGCAGTGAATACGGGGAAGAGACCCAGTACTTC.

The chain is built from TRBV5-4 and TRBJ1-2; a weak D match, TRBD1 (5 bases). CDR3 size: 15 residues. Germline assignment: CDR1 SGHNT and CDR2 YYREEE (reference sequence). The V end was cut by 5 bases, the J end by 4 bases, with 18 bases between. CDR3 region: CASSSSIDSLYGYTF. CDR3 nucleotides: TGTGCCAGCAGTTCCTCAATCGACAGTCTCTATGGCTACACCTTC.

V gene TRBV19 combines with J gene TRBJ2-7; TRBD2 is a possible D gene (5 bases). V lost 2 bases, J lost 3 bases, and 17 bases lay in between. Germline CDR1 is LNHDA and CDR2 is SQIVND (reference sequence). The CDR3 sequence is 16 residues long. The CDR3 DNA reads as TGTGCCAGTAGTATATATCCGAGGGCGGCCCGCTACGAGCAGTACTTC. This sequence encodes CASSIYPRAARYEQYF.

Regarding this clone: The junction departs from germline at one end; a sequencing error may be responsible. The chain links TRBV6-6 to TRBJ1-3, with D perhaps matching TRBD1 (6 bases). Germline CDR1 is MNHNY and CDR2 is SVGAGI (reference sequence). CDR3 size: 11 residues. The CDR3 coding sequence is TGTGCCAGCAGTTATCGGGACATCGTGGATTTT. Translating gives CASSYRDIVDF.

This rearrangement joins TRBV2 to TRBJ2-3, with 11 bases matching TRBD2. Trimming took 4 bases from V and 0 from J; bases not matched to a gene: 3. This CDR3 comprises 16 residues. Germline V lookup: CDR1 SNHLY, CDR2 FYNNEI. CDR3 sequence: CASSASGGPSTDTQYF. DNA of the CDR3: TGTGCCAGCAGTGCTAGCGGGGGGCCTAGCACAGATACGCAGTATTTT.

This clone appeared a single time. This chain joins TRBV11-2 and TRBJ2-1; 10 bases are a match to TRBD2. This CDR3 is 16 amino acids long. The V segment lost 3 bases and the J segment 4 bases; nucleotides outside the gene matches: 6. Germline V gene data show CDR1 as SGHAT and CDR2 as FQNNGV. CDR3 in amino acids: CASSLGGLAAYNEQFF. The CDR3 bases are TGTGCCAGCAGCTTGGGTGGACTAGCGGCTTACAATGAGCAGTTCTTC.

This clone was recorded only once. V and J are TRBV13 and TRBJ2-5, with TRBD2 matching over 12 bases. From germline, CDR1 is PRHDT and CDR2 FYEKMQ (reference sequence). There are 16 residues in the CDR3. After removal of 4 bases from V and 5 bases from J, the junction contained 8 bases not matched to a gene. The CDR3 sequence: CASSSVYGTSGETQYF. The CDR3 DNA is TGTGCCAGCAGCTCGGTTTACGGGACTAGCGGGGAGACCCAGTACTTC. Full variable domain (outside the CDR3, taken from reference TRBV13 and TRBJ2-5): AAGVIQSPRHLIKEKRETATLKCYPIPRHDTVYWYQQGPGQDPQFLISFYEKMQSDKGSIPDRFSAQQFSDYHSELNMSSLELGDSALYFCASSSVYGTSGETQYFGPGTRLLVL.

The rearrangement uses TRBV7-8 and TRBJ1-5; TRBD1 aligns across 10 bases. Germline trimming cut 5 bases from V and 3 bases from J; bases unmatched to any gene: 4. This CDR3 comprises 15 residues. Germline CDR1 and CDR2: SGHVS and FQNEAQ. CDR3 DNA sequence: TGTGCCAGCAGCCCGGGACAGGGGATCAATCAGCCCCAGCATTTT. Translated: CASSPGQGINQPQHF. The whole variable domain, filled in from reference TRBV7-8 and TRBJ1-5, reads GAGVSQSPRYKVAKRGQDVALRCDPISGHVSLFWYQQALGQGPEFLTYFQNEAQLDKSGLPSDRFFAERPEGSVSTLKIQRTQQEDSAVYLCASSPGQGINQPQHFGDGTRLSIL.

This clone has just one count. V and J are TRBV15 and TRBJ2-7; TRBD2 is a possible D gene (5 bases). V lost 1 base and J 4 bases, leaving 11 bases between the germline ends. This CDR3 has 14 amino acids. The germline CDR1 and CDR2 sequences are LNHNV and YYDKDF (reference sequence). CDR3 DNA sequence: TGTGCCACCAGCAGAGCGGGGAGCCTTTACGAGCAGTACTTC. Translation gives CATSRAGSLYEQYF.

The V call is TRBV29-1, the J call TRBJ2-5, with TRBD2 matching 7 bases. Per the germline V gene, CDR1 is SQVTM and CDR2 is ANQGSEA. This CDR3 has 12 residues. The ends lost 6 bases at V and 5 bases at J; junction bases unmatched: 6. The CDR3 reads CSVGGGGETQYF. In DNA, the CDR3 is TGCAGCGTCGGCGGGGGAGGGGAGACCCAGTACTTC. The whole variable domain, remainder taken from reference TRBV29-1 and TRBJ2-5, is SAVISQKPSRDICQRGTSLTIQCQVDSQVTMMFWYRQQPGQSLTLIATANQGSEATYESGFVIDKFPISRPNLTFSTLTVSNMSPEDSSIYLCSVGGGGETQYFGPGTRLLVL.

This chain connects TRBV7-9 to TRBJ2-1, with D uncertain. The germline V and J ends were trimmed by 5 bases and 15 bases, with 17 bases remaining between them. This CDR3 has 12 residues. Germline CDR1 is SEHNR and CDR2 is FQNEAQ (reference sequence). The DNA for the CDR3 is TGTGCCAGCAGCACCCAAAGCGATTCCCCGTTCTTC. Encoded protein: CASSTQSDSPFF.

The chain joins TRBV9 to TRBJ2-2; 11 bases are a match to TRBD2. Trimming cost V 2 bases and J 6 bases; bases outside gene matches: 12. The CDR3 sequence is 18 residues long. Germline V gene data show CDR1 as SGDLS and CDR2 as YYNGEE. The CDR3 region is CASSVLAGGPRNSGELFF. CDR3 nucleotide sequence: TGTGCCAGCAGCGTTCTAGCGGGGGGCCCCCGGAATTCCGGGGAGCTGTTTTTT.

This chain joins TRBV7-3 and TRBJ2-2; D gene unclear. The CDR3 consists of 14 residues. The V and J ends lost 1 base and 6 bases respectively, with 9 bases between them. The germline V gene encodes CDR1 SGHTA and CDR2 FQGTGA. The CDR3 bases are TGTGCCAGCAGCTTAAGTGTCCTTTCCGGGGAGCTGTTTTTT. Protein sequence: CASSLSVLSGELFF.